A selection of T cell receptor beta chains follows, all from one sample in a study of CD8 T cells in ankylosing spondylitis. In TCRdb, the 5' RACE reads were re-called with MiXCR into one record per CDR3 protein. The table has fewer than 400,000 distinct CDR3 sequences, under 25% seen once. Sequenced material: blood, either unsorted or a sorted T cell fraction (not recorded which). These receptors originate from a male donor with ankylosing spondylitis. Both conserved end residues are trimmed from each CDR3. The order of the fields is J gene, V gene, CDR3 protein.

TRBJ2-3 TRBV12-3/TRBV12-4 ASNGQGRTDTQY
TRBJ2-7 TRBV10-3 AISESKGLGNEQY
TRBJ1-1 TRBV6-1 ASLVGGLAEAF
TRBJ2-3 TRBV28 ASRAQGDTQY
TRBJ2-4 TRBV12-3/TRBV12-4 ASSFPGQGRDIQY
TRBJ2-1 TRBV5-1 ASSSRSAGNNEQF
TRBJ2-1 TRBV6-2/TRBV6-3 ASSQSGLDYNEQF
TRBJ2-3 TRBV7-9 ASSLALNTQY
TRBJ2-1 TRBV20-1 SARALWNEQF
TRBJ2-3 TRBV25-1 ASSEYRADTQY
TRBJ2-7 TRBV19 ASSIRQSYEQY
TRBJ1-4 TRBV27 ASSFRGASEKLF
TRBJ2-1 TRBV4-3 ASSKGQRNEQF
TRBJ2-7 TRBV20-1 SGVRTYEQY
TRBJ2-1 TRBV11-3 ASSLELAVYNEQF
TRBJ2-1 TRBV20-1 SASGSSYNEQF
TRBJ2-3 TRBV24-1 ATSDAQGPSSTDTQY
TRBJ2-1 TRBV7-3 ASSLKRGSDEQF
TRBJ2-1 TRBV15 ATSRGGAVRERYNEQF
TRBJ2-3 TRBV9 ASSAWTSAPTDTQY
TRBJ2-6 TRBV7-8 ASSSPVVSGANVLT
TRBJ2-2 TRBV6-1 ASRWTGGVSGELF
TRBJ1-3 TRBV6-5 ASSYLGPSSGNTIY
TRBJ1-5 TRBV7-9 ASRGSGPQH
TRBJ2-2 TRBV7-9 ASSLGTSSGELF
TRBJ2-2 TRBV11-1 ASSPQGGGGNTGELF
TRBJ1-6 TRBV2 ASSPTGLQSPLH
TRBJ2-1 TRBV5-1 ASTLKTSGTNDEQF
TRBJ2-3 TRBV4-1 ASSHNSRMDTQY
TRBJ1-2 TRBV5-1 ASSEGPPFGYT
TRBJ1-1 TRBV7-2 ASSLAGQWGSTEAF
TRBJ1-2 TRBV4-1 ASSQDIVNYGYT
TRBJ2-1 TRBV5-1 ASSTGPRAFRPNEQF
TRBJ1-6 TRBV4-3 ASSRQGPSPLH
TRBJ2-1 TRBV29-1 SVGDSYNEQF
TRBJ2-1 TRBV5-1 ASSFGTGTYNEQF
TRBJ2-1 TRBV7-3 ASSPWTSGRHEQF
TRBJ2-5 TRBV3-1 ASSHGSQETQY
TRBJ2-5 TRBV11-2 ASSFTSLPGLAGVETQY
TRBJ2-3 TRBV24-1 ATSGLAKDTQY
TRBJ2-4 TRBV24-1 ATSAGGTRTKNIQY